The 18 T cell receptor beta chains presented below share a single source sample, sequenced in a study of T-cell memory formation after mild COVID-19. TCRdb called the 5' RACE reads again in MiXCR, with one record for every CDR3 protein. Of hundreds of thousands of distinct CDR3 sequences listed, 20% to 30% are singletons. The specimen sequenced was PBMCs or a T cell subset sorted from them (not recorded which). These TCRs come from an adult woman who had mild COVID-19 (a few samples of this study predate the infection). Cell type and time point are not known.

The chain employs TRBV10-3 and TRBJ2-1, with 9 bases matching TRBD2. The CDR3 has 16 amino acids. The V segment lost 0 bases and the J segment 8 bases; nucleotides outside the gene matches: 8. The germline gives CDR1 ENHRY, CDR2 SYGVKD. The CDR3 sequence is CAISESGTSLIHEQFF. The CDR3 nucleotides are TGTGCCATCAGTGAGTCGGGGACTAGCTTGATCCATGAGCAGTTCTTC.

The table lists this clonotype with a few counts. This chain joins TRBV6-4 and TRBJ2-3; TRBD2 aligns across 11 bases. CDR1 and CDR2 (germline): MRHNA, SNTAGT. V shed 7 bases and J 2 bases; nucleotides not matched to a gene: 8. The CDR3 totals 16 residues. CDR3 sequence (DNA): TGTGCCAGCACTTTGGGACTAGCGGCCACCACAGATACGCAGTATTTT. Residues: CASTLGLAATTDTQYF.

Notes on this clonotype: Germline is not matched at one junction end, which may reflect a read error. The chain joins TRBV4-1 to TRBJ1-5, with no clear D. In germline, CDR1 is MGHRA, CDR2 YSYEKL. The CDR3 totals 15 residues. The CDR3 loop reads CASSEDRRGNQPQHF. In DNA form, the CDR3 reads TGCGCCAGCAGCGAAGACCGGCGGGGAAATCAGCCCCAGCATTTT.

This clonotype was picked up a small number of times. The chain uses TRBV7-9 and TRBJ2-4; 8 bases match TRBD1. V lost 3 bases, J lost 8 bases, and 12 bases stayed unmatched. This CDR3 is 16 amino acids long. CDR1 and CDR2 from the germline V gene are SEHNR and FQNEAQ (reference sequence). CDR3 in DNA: TGTGCCAGCAGCTTCACTCCAGGGGGCAGAGGGGACATTCAGTACTTC. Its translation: CASSFTPGGRGDIQYF.

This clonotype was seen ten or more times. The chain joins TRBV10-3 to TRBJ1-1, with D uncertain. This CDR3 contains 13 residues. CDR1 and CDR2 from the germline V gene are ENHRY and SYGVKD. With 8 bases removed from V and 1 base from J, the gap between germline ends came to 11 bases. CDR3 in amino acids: CAIGEPANTEAFF. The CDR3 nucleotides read TGTGCCATCGGGGAGCCGGCGAACACTGAAGCTTTCTTT.

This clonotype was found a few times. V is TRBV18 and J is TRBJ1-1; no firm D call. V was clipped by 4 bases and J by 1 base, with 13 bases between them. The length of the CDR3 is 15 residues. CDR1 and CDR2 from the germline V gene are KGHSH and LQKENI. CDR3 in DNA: TGTGCCAGCTCACAGGCAGCTCGGGGGAACACTGAAGCTTTCTTT. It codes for CASSQAARGNTEAFF.

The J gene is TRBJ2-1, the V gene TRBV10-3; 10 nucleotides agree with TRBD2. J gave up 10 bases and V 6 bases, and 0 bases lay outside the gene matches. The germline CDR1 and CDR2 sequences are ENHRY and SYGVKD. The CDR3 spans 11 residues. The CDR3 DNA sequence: TGTGCCATCAGACTAGCGGGAGAGCAGTTCTTC. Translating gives CAIRLAGEQFF.

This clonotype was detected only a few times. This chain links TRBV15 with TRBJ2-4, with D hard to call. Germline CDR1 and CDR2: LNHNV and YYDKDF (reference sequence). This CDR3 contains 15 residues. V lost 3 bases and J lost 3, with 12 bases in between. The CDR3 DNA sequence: TGTGCCACCAGCAGCGCCACCTCTATCAAAAACATTCAGTACTTC. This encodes CATSSATSIKNIQYF.

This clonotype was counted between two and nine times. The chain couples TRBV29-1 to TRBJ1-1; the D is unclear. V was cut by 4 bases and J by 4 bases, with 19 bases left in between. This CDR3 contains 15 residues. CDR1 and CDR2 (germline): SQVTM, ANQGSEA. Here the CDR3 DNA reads TGCAGCGTTGCCGAGGTTGATGGATTATTCACTGAAGCTTTCTTT. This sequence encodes CSVAEVDGLFTEAFF.

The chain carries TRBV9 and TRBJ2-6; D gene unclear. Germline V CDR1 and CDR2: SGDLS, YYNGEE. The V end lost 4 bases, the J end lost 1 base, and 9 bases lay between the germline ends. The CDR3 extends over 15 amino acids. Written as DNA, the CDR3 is TGTGCCAGCAGCCCCTTCCTATCTGGGGCCAACGTCCTGACTTTC. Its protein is CASSPFLSGANVLTF.

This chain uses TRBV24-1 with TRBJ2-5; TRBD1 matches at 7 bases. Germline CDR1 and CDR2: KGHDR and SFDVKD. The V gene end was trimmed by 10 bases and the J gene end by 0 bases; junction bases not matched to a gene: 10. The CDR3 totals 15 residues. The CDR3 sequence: CATTPVDRDQETQYF. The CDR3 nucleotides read TGTGCCACAACCCCCGTTGACAGGGACCAAGAGACCCAGTACTTC.

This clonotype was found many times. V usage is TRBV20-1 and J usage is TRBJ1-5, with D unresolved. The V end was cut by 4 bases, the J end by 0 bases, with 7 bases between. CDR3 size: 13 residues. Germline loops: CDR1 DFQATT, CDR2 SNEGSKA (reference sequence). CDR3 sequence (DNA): TGCAGTGCTAAGACGACTAGCAATCAGCCCCAGCATTTT. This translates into CSAKTTSNQPQHF.

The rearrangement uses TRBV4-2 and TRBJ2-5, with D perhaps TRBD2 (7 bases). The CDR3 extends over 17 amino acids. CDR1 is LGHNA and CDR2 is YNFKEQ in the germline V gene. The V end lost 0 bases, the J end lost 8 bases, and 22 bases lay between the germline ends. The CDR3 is CASSQDLTAGAQKTQYF. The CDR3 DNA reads TGTGCCAGCAGCCAAGATTTGACCGCGGGGGCGCAAAAAACCCAGTACTTC.

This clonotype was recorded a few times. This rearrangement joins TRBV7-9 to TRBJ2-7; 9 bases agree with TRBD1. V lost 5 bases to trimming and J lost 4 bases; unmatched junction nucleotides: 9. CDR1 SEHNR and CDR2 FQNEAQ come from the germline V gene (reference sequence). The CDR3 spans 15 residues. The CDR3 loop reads CASSASGTGRYEQYF. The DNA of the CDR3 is TGTGCCAGCAGCGCTTCCGGGACAGGGAGGTACGAGCAGTACTTC. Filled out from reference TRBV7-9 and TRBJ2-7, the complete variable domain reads DTGVSQNPRHKITKRGQNVTFRCDPISEHNRLYWYRQTLGQGPEFLTYFQNEAQLEKSRLLSDRFSAERPKGSFSTLEIQRTEQGDSAMYLCASSASGTGRYEQYFGPGTRLTVT.

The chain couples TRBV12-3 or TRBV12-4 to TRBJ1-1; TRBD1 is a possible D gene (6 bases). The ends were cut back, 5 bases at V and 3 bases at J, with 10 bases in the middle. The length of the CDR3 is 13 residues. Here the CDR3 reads CASSRRGDTEAFF. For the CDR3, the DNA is TGTGCCAGCAGTCGTAGGGGGGACACTGAAGCTTTCTTT.

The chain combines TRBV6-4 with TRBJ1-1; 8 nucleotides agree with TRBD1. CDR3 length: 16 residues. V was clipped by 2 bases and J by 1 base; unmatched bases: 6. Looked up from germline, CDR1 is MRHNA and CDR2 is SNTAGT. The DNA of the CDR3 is TGTGCCAGCAGTGACGCACTCGACAGGGGGAACACTGAAGCTTTCTTT. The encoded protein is CASSDALDRGNTEAFF.

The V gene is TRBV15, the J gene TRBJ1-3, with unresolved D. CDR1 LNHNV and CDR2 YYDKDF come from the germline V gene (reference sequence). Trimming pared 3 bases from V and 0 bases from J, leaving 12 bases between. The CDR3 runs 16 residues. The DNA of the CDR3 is TGTGCCACCAGCAGGTCCGGTCCCCTCTCTGGAAACACCATATATTTT. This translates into CATSRSGPLSGNTIYF.

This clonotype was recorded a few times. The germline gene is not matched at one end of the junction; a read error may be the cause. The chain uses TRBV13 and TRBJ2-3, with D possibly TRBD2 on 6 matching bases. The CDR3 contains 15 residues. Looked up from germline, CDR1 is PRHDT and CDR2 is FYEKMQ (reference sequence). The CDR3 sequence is CASSRAPRDWVNPEF. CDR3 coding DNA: TGTGCCAGCAGCCGCGCGCCAAGGGACTGGGTAAACCCCGAATTT. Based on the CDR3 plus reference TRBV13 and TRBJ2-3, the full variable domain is AAGVIQSPRHLIKEKRETATLKCYPIPRHDTVYWYQQGPGQDPQFLISFYEKMQSDKGSIPDRFSAQQFSDYHSELNMSSLELGDSALYFCASSRAPRDWVNPEFGPGTRLTVL.